These T cell receptor beta chains were read from a single sample in a study of STAT3 mutations in large granular lymphocyte leukemia. This table comes from immunoSEQ multiplex PCR, and its TCRdb copy is limited to in-frame clones, with some not included. Here the sample spans approximately 20,000 clones, about 90% being singletons. The sample consisted of peripheral blood mononuclear cells. Receptors originate from a man aged 55 to 70 with T-cell large granular lymphocyte leukemia. Some clones in this sample may be carry-over from other donors' samples. The CDR3 runs from the conserved cysteine through the conserved F or W. The order of the fields is clone size, D gene, V gene, CDR3 length, J gene, CDR3 DNA, CDR3 protein. D genes are given only for firm matches. Clone size is shown for a subset of rows, as once, few, many or a class of expanded clone.

size: -
D: TRBD2
V: TRBV4-2
length: 18
J: TRBJ2-5
DNA: TGTGCCAGCAGCCAAGATGTAAGGCTAGCGGGAGTCGGAGAGACCCAGTACTTC
CDR3: CASSQDVRLAGVGETQYF

size: -
D: -
V: TRBV28
length: 16
J: TRBJ1-4
DNA: TGTGCCAGCAGTTTATACACAGGTGGATTCGTTGAAAAACTGTTTTTT
CDR3: CASSLYTGGFVEKLFF

size: -
D: -
V: TRBV4-3
length: 18
J: TRBJ1-4
DNA: TGCGCCAGCAGCCAAGCTGGTTGGGGGGGGGTGACTAATGAAAAACTGTTTTTT
CDR3: CASSQAGWGGVTNEKLFF

size: -
D: -
V: TRBV5-1
length: 14
J: TRBJ2-5
DNA: TGCGCCAGCAGCTCCACCAGTGGGGGGGAGACCCAGTACTTC
CDR3: CASSSTSGGETQYF

size: -
D: -
V: TRBV27
length: 17
J: TRBJ1-1
DNA: TGTGCCAGCAGCCCTGGGGATCTAGACCGGGACCTTAATGAAGCTTTCTTT
CDR3: CASSPGDLDRDLNEAFF

size: -
D: -
V: TRBV4-3
length: 17
J: TRBJ2-1
DNA: TGCGCCAGCAGCATACGAACAGGGAGGGTGGGATACAATGAGCAGTTCTTC
CDR3: CASSIRTGRVGYNEQFF

size: once
D: -
V: TRBV20-1
length: 11
J: TRBJ2-7
DNA: TGCAGTGCCGAGGGGGAAGTCGAGCAGTACTTC
CDR3: CSAEGEVEQYF

size: -
D: -
V: TRBV7-9
length: 12
J: TRBJ2-1
DNA: TGTGCCAGCAGCTCAGGCTATTTTGAGCAGTTCTTC
CDR3: CASSSGYFEQFF

size: -
D: TRBD1
V: TRBV27
length: 16
J: TRBJ2-7
DNA: TGTGCCAGCAGTTCCCCAACGACAGGGAGCTCCTACGAGCAGTACTTC
CDR3: CASSSPTTGSSYEQYF

size: -
D: TRBD2
V: TRBV11-3
length: 14
J: TRBJ2-3
DNA: TGTGCCAGCAGCCCCGGGACTAACACAGATACGCAGTATTTT
CDR3: CASSPGTNTDTQYF

size: -
D: -
V: TRBV5-6
length: 15
J: TRBJ2-2
DNA: TGTGCCAGCAGCTTGGAGGGAGCGGGCACCGGGGAGCTGTTTTTT
CDR3: CASSLEGAGTGELFF

size: once
D: TRBD1
V: TRBV28
length: 12
J: TRBJ1-1
DNA: TGTGCCAGCAAACCGGGACAGACTGAAGCTTTCTTT
CDR3: CASKPGQTEAFF

size: -
D: -
V: TRBV19
length: 15
J: TRBJ2-7
DNA: TGTGCCAGTAGTTATGGGACACTTTACTCCTACGAGCAGTACTTC
CDR3: CASSYGTLYSYEQYF

size: -
D: -
V: TRBV10-1
length: 13
J: TRBJ2-2
DNA: TGCGCCAGCAGTCCAGGGGGGGACGGGGAGCTGTTTTTT
CDR3: CASSPGGDGELFF

size: -
D: TRBD2
V: TRBV29-1
length: 15
J: TRBJ2-3
DNA: TGCAGCGTTGTGATCGCGGCGGGGGACACAGATACGCAGTATTTT
CDR3: CSVVIAAGDTDTQYF

size: -
D: TRBD2
V: TRBV7-2
length: 16
J: TRBJ2-7
DNA: TGTGCCAGCAGCTTAGGGGGACTAGCGGGAGTTGACGAGCAGTACTTC
CDR3: CASSLGGLAGVDEQYF

size: -
D: -
V: TRBV5-1
length: 16
J: TRBJ1-2
DNA: TGCGCCAGCAGCCCGGGACTTGGGAGGGGCAACTATGGCTACACCTTC
CDR3: CASSPGLGRGNYGYTF

size: -
D: TRBD1
V: TRBV6-5
length: 14
J: TRBJ1-1
DNA: TGTGCCAGCAGTACATACCGACAGGGGACTGAAGCTTTCTTT
CDR3: CASSTYRQGTEAFF

size: -
D: -
V: TRBV7-9
length: 14
J: TRBJ2-7
DNA: TGTGCCAGCACCCCGGGCAGGGCGAACTACGAGCAGTACTTC
CDR3: CASTPGRANYEQYF

size: -
D: -
V: TRBV11-2
length: 14
J: TRBJ2-7
DNA: TGTGCCAGCAGCCCCCTGAGGGGAAGGTACGAGCAGTACTTC
CDR3: CASSPLRGRYEQYF

size: -
D: -
V: TRBV5-1
length: 13
J: TRBJ2-5
DNA: TGCGCCAGCAGCTTGGCGGGAGCAGAGACCCAGTACTTC
CDR3: CASSLAGAETQYF

size: -
D: -
V: TRBV7-9
length: 16
J: TRBJ1-1
DNA: TGTGCCAGCAGCTTTGGTGGACTTTCTCCCGGGACTGAAGCTTTCTTT
CDR3: CASSFGGLSPGTEAFF

size: -
D: TRBD1
V: TRBV23-1
length: 14
J: TRBJ1-1
DNA: TGCGCCAGCAGTCTTCCCGGACAGGGGTATCGGGCTTTCTTT
CDR3: CASSLPGQGYRAFF

size: -
D: -
V: TRBV29-1
length: 13
J: TRBJ2-7
DNA: TGCAGCGTTGAAGATGACCGGGGCTACGAGCAGTACTTC
CDR3: CSVEDDRGYEQYF

size: -
D: -
V: TRBV9
length: 14
J: TRBJ2-3
DNA: TGTGCCAGCAGCGCCACCCCCGTTACAGATACGCAGTATTTT
CDR3: CASSATPVTDTQYF

size: -
D: TRBD1
V: TRBV5-1
length: 17
J: TRBJ2-6
DNA: TGCGCCAGCAGCTGGCGACAGGGGGCGTCGGGGGCCAACGTCCTGACTTTC
CDR3: CASSWRQGASGANVLTF

size: few
D: TRBD1
V: TRBV5-6
length: 17
J: TRBJ1-6
DNA: TGTGCCAGCAGCTCCGGACAGGCGGGCTCCTATAATTCACCCCTCCACTTT
CDR3: CASSSGQAGSYNSPLHF

size: -
D: -
V: TRBV19
length: 15
J: TRBJ1-2
DNA: TGTGCCAGTAGTATGGGTGACAGTGCCGCGTATGGCTACACCTTC
CDR3: CASSMGDSAAYGYTF

size: -
D: TRBD2
V: TRBV5-4
length: 16
J: TRBJ2-3
DNA: TGTGCCAGCAGCTCGACTAGCGGCCGCAGAGGAGATACGCAGTATTTT
CDR3: CASSSTSGRRGDTQYF

size: -
D: -
V: TRBV7-2
length: 13
J: TRBJ2-5
DNA: TGTGCCAGCAGCCCAATTGGGTCGCGAGAGCAGTACTTC
CDR3: CASSPIGSREQYF

size: -
D: -
V: TRBV7-2
length: 15
J: TRBJ2-5
DNA: TGTGCCAGCAGCTTAACAACGGCGGTAGGAGAGACCCAGTACTTC
CDR3: CASSLTTAVGETQYF

size: -
D: -
V: TRBV29-1
length: 11
J: TRBJ2-7
DNA: TGCAGCGTTGTAGTAAGCCACGAGCAGTACTTC
CDR3: CSVVVSHEQYF

size: -
D: -
V: TRBV5-4
length: 14
J: TRBJ2-3
DNA: TGTGCCAGCAGCCGATCACGGGGCACAGATACGCAGTATTTT
CDR3: CASSRSRGTDTQYF

size: -
D: -
V: TRBV27
length: 14
J: TRBJ1-3
DNA: TGTGCCAGCGGGTCGCGGGCCTCTGGAAACACCATATATTTT
CDR3: CASGSRASGNTIYF

size: -
D: TRBD1
V: TRBV11-2
length: 11
J: TRBJ1-4
DNA: TGTGCCAGCAGCGACAGGGGCTTGGTTGTTTTT
CDR3: CASSDRGLVVF

size: -
D: -
V: TRBV10-3
length: 13
J: TRBJ1-5
DNA: TGTGCCATCAAAGGGGGAAGCAATCAGCCCCAGCATTTT
CDR3: CAIKGGSNQPQHF

size: -
D: TRBD1
V: TRBV7-9
length: 14
J: TRBJ2-7
DNA: TGTGCCAGCAGCCGGACAGGGAAAGCCTACGAGCAGTACTTC
CDR3: CASSRTGKAYEQYF

size: -
D: -
V: TRBV6-4
length: 12
J: TRBJ2-7
DNA: TGTGCCAGCAGTGAACTAACTTACGAGCAGTACTTC
CDR3: CASSELTYEQYF

size: -
D: TRBD1
V: TRBV19
length: 13
J: TRBJ1-5
DNA: TGTGCCACAACAGGGGGAGGGGATCAGCCCCAGCATTTT
CDR3: CATTGGGDQPQHF

size: -
D: TRBD2
V: TRBV18
length: 16
J: TRBJ2-3
DNA: TGTGCCAGCTCAACCAGGACTAGCGGGAGAACAGATACGCAGTATTTT
CDR3: CASSTRTSGRTDTQYF

size: once
D: TRBD2
V: TRBV29-1
length: 12
J: TRBJ2-3
DNA: TGCAGCGTTGACCCTGAGCGGGAGGAGTTATATTTT
CDR3: CSVDPEREELYF

size: -
D: TRBD1
V: TRBV5-1
length: 13
J: TRBJ2-7
DNA: TGCGCCAGCAGCACCGGACAGGGTTACGAGCAGTACTTC
CDR3: CASSTGQGYEQYF

size: -
D: TRBD2
V: TRBV28
length: 16
J: TRBJ2-7
DNA: TGTGCCAGCACCCAGGGCCGGGCGGGAGAAGGCTACGAGCAGTACTTC
CDR3: CASTQGRAGEGYEQYF

size: -
D: -
V: TRBV6-1
length: 12
J: TRBJ2-7
DNA: TGTGCCAGCAGTCCTACCTTCTACGAGCAGTACTTC
CDR3: CASSPTFYEQYF

size: -
D: TRBD1
V: TRBV30
length: 14
J: TRBJ2-3
DNA: TGTGCCTGGTCGACAGGGGGACGGACAGATACGCAGTATTTT
CDR3: CAWSTGGRTDTQYF

size: -
D: -
V: TRBV29-1
length: 12
J: TRBJ1-1
DNA: TGCAGCGTTGTGACAGCGAACACTGAAGCTTTCTTT
CDR3: CSVVTANTEAFF